These 17 T cell receptor beta chains originate from one sample sequenced in a study of T cell responses to AZD1222 COVID-19 vaccine. Sequencing used immunoSEQ multiplex PCR; TCRdb keeps in-frame clones, though not all of them. The profile covers approximately 140,000 clones, with almost 90% appearing a single time and 1.5% to 2% taken by the ten largest. The sequencing used peripheral blood, collected 28 days after the second AZD1222 dose. The source of these receptors is an adult who received the AZD1222 COVID-19 vaccine.

The V call is TRBV20-1, the J call TRBJ1-6; D is unresolved. Trimming pared 3 bases from V and 7 bases from J, leaving 4 bases between. This CDR3 contains 11 residues. The germline V gene encodes CDR1 DFQATT and CDR2 SNEGSKA (reference sequence). The CDR3 sequence: CSASLNSPLHF. CDR3 DNA: TGCAGTGCTAGTTTAAATTCACCCCTCCACTTT.

The V and J genes are TRBV21-1 and TRBJ1-6. TRBV21-1 is tagged as a pseudogene. The CDR3 is 17 amino acids. The CDR3 sequence: CASSIGARGKDNSPLHF. The CDR3 region has the DNA TGTGCCAGCAGCATCGGGGCTCGCGGGAAAGATAATTCACCCCTCCACTTT.

J is TRBJ1-5 and V is TRBV28; TRBD1 is a possible D gene (5 bases). Germline CDR1 reads MDHEN; CDR2 reads SYDVKM. This CDR3 region has 13 residues. Trimming stripped 7 bases from V and 8 bases from J, with 15 bases between. The CDR3 sequence is CASTWGPSKPQHF. CDR3 bases: TGTGCCAGCACCTGGGGCCCCTCTAAGCCCCAGCATTTT.

The chain carries TRBV28 and TRBJ2-3, with D tentatively TRBD2 (7 bases). CDR1 and CDR2 from the germline V gene are MDHEN and SYDVKM. V shed 1 base and J shed 3 bases, with 11 bases lying between them. The CDR3 has 15 amino acids. As DNA, the CDR3 is TGTGCCAGCAGTTTATTCGGGGGGCGGACAGATACGCAGTATTTT. This gives the protein CASSLFGGRTDTQYF.

The CDR3 bases are TGTGCCAGTAGTCCCCAGGGGTACAGCTACGAGCAGTACTTC. Encoded protein: CASSPQGYSYEQYF. This chain connects TRBV19 to TRBJ2-7; D might be TRBD1 (6 bases). Germline V gene data show CDR1 as LNHDA and CDR2 as SQIVND (reference sequence). The CDR3 spans 14 residues. The V end lost 5 bases, the J end lost 3 bases, and 14 bases lay between the germline ends.

This clone was counted a few times. The V call is TRBV4-3, the J call TRBJ2-5; 7 bases fit TRBD2. The CDR3 is 14 residues long. Germline CDR1 and CDR2: LGHNA and YSLEER. The V and J ends lost 0 bases and 10 bases, in that order; junction bases with no gene match: 8. Here the CDR3 reads CASSQDNDRGDQYF. The CDR3 bases are TGCGCCAGCAGCCAAGATAACGATCGGGGGGACCAGTACTTC.

The chain recombines TRBV30 with TRBJ1-3; tentative D call: TRBD1 (5 bases). Deletions cut 5 bases from V and 0 bases from J, with 17 bases between. Germline V gives CDR1 GTSNPN, CDR2 SVGIG (reference sequence). The CDR3 loop spans 16 amino acids. The CDR3 sequence: CAWGTSLTSSGNTIYF. The CDR3 DNA is TGTGCCTGGGGGACTAGCTTAACCTCCTCTGGAAACACCATATATTTT.

V and J are TRBV28 and TRBJ1-1; D possibly corresponds to TRBD1 (5 bases). The CDR3 loop spans 14 amino acids. V was shortened by 5 bases and J by 1 base, with 11 bases between the two germline ends. Germline loops: CDR1 MDHEN, CDR2 SYDVKM. The CDR3 loop reads CASSSLGQNTEAFF. CDR3 DNA: TGTGCCAGCAGTAGTTTAGGACAGAACACTGAAGCTTTCTTT.

The rearrangement uses TRBV7-3 and TRBJ2-1; D is uncertain. The CDR3 has 16 amino acids. Germline-derived CDR1 and CDR2 are SGHTA and FQGTGA. Trimming cost V 1 base and J 0 bases, with 10 bases left between them. Here the CDR3 DNA reads TGTGCCAGCAGCTTAATTGGATCCAGCTCCTACAATGAGCAGTTCTTC. This gives the protein CASSLIGSSSYNEQFF. The complete variable domain, with remaining parts taken from reference TRBV7-3 and TRBJ2-1, reads GAGVSQTPSNKVTEKGKYVELRCDPISGHTALYWYRQSLGQGPEFLIYFQGTGAADDSGLPNDRFFAVRPEGSVSTLKIQRTERGDSAVYLCASSLIGSSSYNEQFFGPGTRLTVL.

The chain combines TRBV20-1 with TRBJ2-7; 7 bases are shared with TRBD2. Germline V lookup: CDR1 DFQATT, CDR2 SNEGSKA (reference sequence). CDR3 size: 14 residues. J gave up 2 bases and V 3 bases, and 7 bases lay outside the gene matches. CDR3 sequence: CSASALAVPYEQYF. The CDR3 region has the DNA TGCAGTGCTAGTGCCCTAGCGGTTCCCTACGAGCAGTACTTC.

The J gene is TRBJ2-5, the V gene TRBV5-1; D is undetermined. V lost 4 bases and J 7 bases, leaving 17 bases between the germline ends. Germline V gene sequence: CDR1 SGHRS, CDR2 YFSETQ. This CDR3 is 14 amino acids long. CDR3 coding DNA: TGCGCCAGCAGCGGAAGAGGCTCCGACGGGACCCAGTACTTC. Amino acid sequence: CASSGRGSDGTQYF. The full variable domain, in which reference TRBV5-1 and TRBJ2-5 provide the parts outside the CDR3, is KAGVTQTPRYLIKTRGQQVTLSCSPISGHRSVSWYQQTPGQGLQFLFEYFSETQRNKGNFPGRFSGRQFSNSRSEMNVSTLELGDSALYLCASSGRGSDGTQYFGPGTRLLVL.

This chain joins TRBV3-1 (or the pseudogene TRBV3-2) and TRBJ1-2; 7 positions agree with TRBD1. Per germline, CDR1 LGHDT and CDR2 YNNKEL (reference sequence). The CDR3 has 14 residues. The J segment lost 8 bases and the V segment lost 4 bases, leaving 10 bases of the junction unmatched. CDR3 in amino acids: CASSRPGQSTGYTF. The CDR3 DNA sequence: TGTGCCAGCAGCCGACCGGGACAGTCCACCGGCTACACCTTC.

The V gene is TRBV19, the J gene TRBJ2-1, with 7 positions matching TRBD2. Germline V gene lookup returns CDR1 LNHDA and CDR2 SQIVND (reference sequence). V trimming: 4 bases; J trimming: 7 bases; junction bases outside the gene matches: 10. This CDR3 is built from 15 residues. CDR3 DNA: TGTGCCAGTAGTACTACTTCGGGAGGACGTAATGAGCAGTTCTTC. Its translation is CASSTTSGGRNEQFF.

The count of this clone is one. DNA of the CDR3: TGCGCCAGCAGCCAACTAACAGGGGGGTTCTATGGCTACACCTTC. The encoded protein is CASSQLTGGFYGYTF. The chain recombines TRBV4-1 with TRBJ1-2; TRBD1 matches 8 bases. V lost 2 bases to trimming and J lost 4 bases; unmatched junction nucleotides: 6. The CDR3 runs 15 residues. Germline V CDR1 and CDR2: MGHRA, YSYEKL.

The chain couples TRBV6-5 to TRBJ1-4; D possibly corresponds to TRBD1 (5 bases). V was trimmed by 6 bases and J by 0 bases, leaving 8 bases between them. This CDR3 region has 14 residues. The germline V gene encodes CDR1 MNHEY and CDR2 SVGAGI. The CDR3 sequence is CASRGRPTNEKLFF. The CDR3 DNA is TGTGCCAGCAGGGGACGGCCAACTAATGAAAAACTGTTTTTT.

The chain uses TRBV28 and TRBJ2-6, with unresolved D. CDR1 is MDHEN, CDR2 SYDVKM, per germline. V shed 7 bases and J shed 0 bases, with 13 bases lying between them. The CDR3 has 16 residues. This chain's CDR3 is CASNSLGRSGANVLTF. The DNA for the CDR3 is TGTGCCAGCAATAGTCTGGGCCGCTCTGGGGCCAACGTCCTGACTTTC.

The J gene is TRBJ1-1, the V gene TRBV4-1, with D unresolved. Germline lookup yields CDR1 MGHRA and CDR2 YSYEKL. Trimming shortened V by 1 base and J by 0 bases, and 12 bases separated the two germline ends. CDR3 length equals 16 residues. The CDR3 region is CASSQVFETMNTEAFF. The CDR3 bases are TGCGCCAGCAGCCAAGTTTTCGAGACCATGAACACTGAAGCTTTCTTT.